The next 27 T cell receptor beta chains were all read from a single sample in a study of blood T cell repertoires in COVID-19. Sequencing was performed with immunoSEQ multiplex PCR; in TCRdb, only in-frame clones are kept and a portion is missing. The sample contains more than 55,000 clones, over 75% of which appear only once. Sequencing was carried out using peripheral blood. The receptors shown here come from a woman aged 60-75 years with COVID-19, enrolled during active disease.

The chain couples TRBV11-1 to TRBJ1-5, with TRBD1 identical over 9 bases. V lost 1 base to trimming and J lost 5 bases; unmatched junction nucleotides: 3. Germline CDR1 reads SGHAT; CDR2 reads FQDESV (reference sequence). This CDR3 comprises 15 residues. The CDR3 DNA follows: TGTGCCAGCAGCTTAGACAGGGGGCTTGATCAGCCCCAGCATTTT. This translates into CASSLDRGLDQPQHF.

The chain links TRBV3-1 (or the pseudogene TRBV3-2) to TRBJ1-4; 7 nucleotides agree with TRBD1. CDR3 size: 16 residues. Germline V gene lookup returns CDR1 LGHDT and CDR2 YNNKEL (reference sequence). J gave up 4 bases and V 5 bases, and 10 bases lay outside the gene matches. The CDR3 is CASSSRPGQNNEKLFF. In nucleotides, the CDR3 is TGTGCCAGCAGCTCTCGCCCGGGACAGAATAATGAAAAACTGTTTTTT.

This clone has a single count. V and J are TRBV19 and TRBJ2-7; a weak D match, TRBD2 (6 bases). The CDR3 runs 13 residues. Trimming shortened V by 4 bases and J by 3 bases, and 10 bases separated the two germline ends. The germline V gene encodes CDR1 LNHDA and CDR2 SQIVND (reference sequence). CDR3: CASSNGGIYEQYF. CDR3 DNA: TGTGCCAGTAGTAATGGGGGGATCTACGAGCAGTACTTC.

The chain combines TRBV4-2 with TRBJ1-1; no clear D. CDR1 LGHNA and CDR2 YNFKEQ come from the germline V gene. The CDR3 loop spans 15 amino acids. Between the trimmed V and J ends, which lost 3 bases and 1 base, there was a span of 12 bases. Here the CDR3 DNA reads TGTGCCAGCAGCCACCTGTCGGGATCGAACACTGAAGCTTTCTTT. Protein sequence: CASSHLSGSNTEAFF.

The V call is TRBV6-1, the J call TRBJ2-3; 12 nucleotides line up with TRBD2. The tail of the sequence fits TRBJ2-1 better, so the J call may be wrong. Per the germline V gene, CDR1 is MNHNS and CDR2 is SASEGT. The CDR3 runs 17 residues. CDR3 sequence (DNA): TGTGCCAGCAGTGCCCAAGGGCCTAGCGGGAGGGGCCATGAGCAGTTCTTC. This encodes CASSAQGPSGRGHEQFF.

The V gene is TRBV5-1, the J gene TRBJ2-7; 7 positions agree with TRBD1. V dropped 3 bases and J dropped 5; count of bases not matched to a gene: 8. CDR1 SGHRS and CDR2 YFSETQ come from the germline V gene. CDR3 length: 14 amino acids. The CDR3 sequence is CASSSDRVLHEQYF. CDR3 nucleotides: TGCGCCAGCAGCTCAGACAGGGTCCTCCACGAGCAGTACTTC.

V usage is TRBV5-4 and J usage is TRBJ2-3; 8 nucleotides line up with TRBD2. CDR1 and CDR2 (germline): SGHNT, YYREEE (reference sequence). Trimming at V came to 4 bases and at J to 4 bases, leaving 8 bases not matched to a gene. This CDR3 comprises 15 residues. The CDR3 loop reads CASSRTSHSSDTQYF. CDR3 coding DNA: TGTGCCAGCAGCCGGACTAGCCATTCATCAGATACGCAGTATTTT.

V is TRBV28 and J is TRBJ1-4; 8 nucleotides match TRBD1. The CDR3 length is 16 residues. V lost 4 bases and J lost 2; bases outside the gene matches: 6. Germline V gene lookup returns CDR1 MDHEN and CDR2 SYDVKM. The CDR3, as DNA: TGTGCCAGCAGTTACCCACCAGGGGGCACTAATGAAAAACTGTTTTTT. Protein: CASSYPPGGTNEKLFF.

The chain uses TRBV3-1 (or the pseudogene TRBV3-2) and TRBJ2-7; D unresolved. Germline-derived CDR1 and CDR2 are LGHDT and YNNKEL (reference sequence). Trimming removed 2 bases at V and 2 bases at J, with 7 bases between. This CDR3 region has 13 residues. CDR3 coding DNA: TGTGCCAGCAGCCAAATCAGCGCCTACGAGCAGTACTTC. Its translation: CASSQISAYEQYF.

As DNA, the CDR3 is TGTGCCACCAGCAGGACAGGGGGCGAGCAGTACTTC. Translation gives CATSRTGGEQYF. This rearrangement joins TRBV15 to TRBJ2-7; 9 bases line up with TRBD1. This CDR3 contains 12 residues. Germline values: CDR1 LNHNV, CDR2 YYDKDF (reference sequence). V trimming: 3 bases; J trimming: 6 bases; junction bases outside the gene matches: 0.

J is TRBJ2-5 and V is TRBV19, with D perhaps TRBD1 (7 bases). This CDR3 comprises 16 residues. CDR1 and CDR2 (germline): LNHDA, SQIVND (reference sequence). V gave up 5 bases and J gave up 1 base, with 17 bases separating them. The CDR3 sequence: CASSDSGGLLQETQYF. In DNA, the CDR3 is TGTGCCAGTAGTGACTCAGGGGGGCTTCTCCAAGAGACCCAGTACTTC.

V gene TRBV7-2 combines with J gene TRBJ2-3; 7 bases are shared with TRBD1. Germline lookup yields CDR1 SGHTA and CDR2 FQGNSA. With 3 bases clipped from V and 4 bases from J, the junction kept 10 bases outside the gene matches. This CDR3 contains 16 residues. CDR3 region: CASSFPGTALADTQYF. The CDR3 coding sequence is TGTGCCAGCAGCTTCCCAGGGACAGCCTTAGCAGATACGCAGTATTTT.

CDR3 DNA: TGTGCCAGCAGCTTGCGAGTTGCCGGGGAGCTGTTTTTT. It is translated as CASSLRVAGELFF. This chain connects TRBV5-4 to TRBJ2-2; no clear D gene. In germline, CDR1 is SGHNT, CDR2 YYREEE (reference sequence). The CDR3 sequence is 13 residues long. Trimming pared 1 base from V and 6 bases from J, leaving 7 bases between.

The chain uses TRBV9 and TRBJ1-2, with 7 bases fitting TRBD1. Trimming took 3 bases from V and 4 from J; bases not matched to a gene: 9. Germline CDR1 is SGDLS and CDR2 is YYNGEE. The CDR3 sequence is 15 residues long. Here the CDR3 reads CASSDRQGLLYGYTF. The DNA of the CDR3 is TGTGCCAGCAGCGACCGACAGGGTCTCCTCTATGGCTACACCTTC.

This clone appeared a single time. This chain joins TRBV7-9 and TRBJ1-5; 7 nucleotides match TRBD1. This CDR3 spans 14 amino acids. Germline CDR1 and CDR2: SEHNR and FQNEAQ (reference sequence). The V and J ends lost 3 bases and 7 bases, in that order; junction bases with no gene match: 6. In DNA, the CDR3 is TGTGCCAGCAGCTTGGGACAGTCTTCCCAGCCCCAGCATTTT. Its protein is CASSLGQSSQPQHF.

The table lists this clone with a few counts. This rearrangement joins TRBV30 to TRBJ1-5; 8 nucleotides match TRBD1. This CDR3 has 14 amino acids. Germline trimming cut 7 bases from V and 7 bases from J; bases unmatched to any gene: 12. Germline V gives CDR1 GTSNPN, CDR2 SVGIG (reference sequence). The CDR3 bases are TGTGCCTTTGACCGGACAGGGACCGGCCAGCCCCAGCATTTT. Amino acid sequence: CAFDRTGTGQPQHF.

The chain joins TRBV27 to TRBJ2-7; 14 nucleotides line up with TRBD2. CDR3 length: 15 amino acids. Per the germline V gene, CDR1 is MNHEY and CDR2 is SMNVEV (reference sequence). Trimming at V came to 4 bases and at J to 3 bases, leaving 2 bases not matched to a gene. The CDR3 sequence: CASSSGLAGVYEQYF. The CDR3 DNA follows: TGTGCCAGCAGTTCGGGACTAGCGGGAGTCTACGAGCAGTACTTC.

This clone has just a few counts. The J gene is TRBJ2-7, the V gene TRBV6-5; 8 bases are a match to TRBD2. The junction had 6 bases not matched to a gene; V was cut back by 5 bases and J by 0 bases. The CDR3 is 15 residues long. The germline CDR1 and CDR2 sequences are MNHEY and SVGAGI. CDR3 protein: CASSRSGTSSYEQYF. Here the CDR3 DNA reads TGTGCCAGCAGTAGGAGCGGGACTAGCTCCTACGAGCAGTACTTC.

The rearrangement uses TRBV7-8 and TRBJ1-3; D is unresolved. Germline CDR1 and CDR2: SGHVS and FQNEAQ. The CDR3 consists of 14 residues. Between the trimmed V and J ends, which lost 2 bases and 4 bases, there was a span of 9 bases. CDR3 sequence: CASSLTGSGNTIYF. CDR3 nucleotides: TGTGCCAGCAGCTTAACGGGGTCCGGAAACACCATATATTTT.

The gene calls are TRBV4-3 and TRBJ1-3; TRBD1 is a possible D gene (5 bases). Between the trimmed V and J ends, which lost 1 base and 2 bases, there was a span of 12 bases. The CDR3 is 16 residues long. The germline V gene has CDR1 LGHNA and CDR2 YSLEER. The DNA of the CDR3 is TGCGCCAGCAGCCAAGTCCGGGACTCCGCTGGAAACACCATATATTTT. It codes for CASSQVRDSAGNTIYF.

The chain couples TRBV6-2 or TRBV6-3 to TRBJ2-3, with 11 bases identical to TRBD2. With 5 bases clipped from V and 1 base from J, the junction kept 14 bases outside the gene matches. The germline CDR1 and CDR2 sequences are MNHEY and SVGEGT. This CDR3 has 19 amino acids. CDR3 in DNA: TGTGCCAGCAGTCAACTAGCGGGAGTATGGGCCCCTCGCACAGATACGCAGTATTTT. This translates into CASSQLAGVWAPRTDTQYF.

The chain carries TRBV10-3 and TRBJ1-1; D possibly corresponds to TRBD1 (5 bases). This CDR3 contains 12 residues. V was clipped by 2 bases and J by 5 bases, with 6 bases between them. Germline CDR1 reads ENHRY; CDR2 reads SYGVKD. The CDR3 DNA follows: TGTGCCATCAGTGAGCCAGGGACTGAAGCTTTCTTT. The encoded protein is CAISEPGTEAFF.

V gene TRBV11-3 combines with J gene TRBJ2-3; possibly TRBD2 for D (5 bases). With 5 bases removed from V and 2 bases from J, the gap between germline ends came to 14 bases. Germline V gene sequence: CDR1 SGHNT, CDR2 YENEEA. This CDR3 has 15 amino acids. The CDR3 bases are TGTGCCAGCAGCCCACGAGGGAGTTTCACAGATACGCAGTATTTT. It translates to CASSPRGSFTDTQYF.

The V call is TRBV15, the J call TRBJ1-3; 8 bases line up with TRBD1. The CDR3 totals 16 residues. Trimming at V came to 2 bases and at J to 0 bases, leaving 3 bases not matched to a gene. Germline CDR1 reads LNHNV; CDR2 reads YYDKDF (reference sequence). Here the CDR3 reads CATSRPTGGSGNTIYF. The CDR3 DNA reads TGTGCCACCAGCAGACCCACAGGGGGCTCTGGAAACACCATATATTTT. Full variable domain (rest looked up from reference TRBV15 and TRBJ1-3): DAMVIQNPRYQVTQFGKPVTLSCSQTLNHNVMYWYQQKSSQAPKLLFHYYDKDFNNEADTPDNFQSRRPNTSFCFLDIRSPGLGDTAMYLCATSRPTGGSGNTIYFGEGSWLTVV.

The chain is built from TRBV30 and TRBJ2-3; the D gene is possibly TRBD1 (5 bases). This CDR3 spans 15 amino acids. Germline CDR1 and CDR2: GTSNPN and SVGIG (reference sequence). The ends were cut back, 2 bases at V and 0 bases at J, with 12 bases in the middle. The CDR3 sequence is CAWSQGSTSTDTQYF. CDR3 nucleotide sequence: TGTGCCTGGAGTCAGGGTAGCACCAGCACAGATACGCAGTATTTT.

The chain combines TRBV10-3 with TRBJ2-2; 13 nucleotides agree with TRBD2. Trimming cost V 0 bases and J 1 base; bases outside gene matches: 2. CDR1 ENHRY and CDR2 SYGVKD come from the germline V gene. This CDR3 region has 18 residues. CDR3 residues: CAISESGLAGVNTGELFF. For the CDR3, the DNA is TGTGCCATCAGTGAGTCCGGACTAGCGGGGGTGAACACCGGGGAGCTGTTTTTT.

The gene calls are TRBV23-1 and TRBJ1-2; 7 bases map to TRBD1. TRBV23-1 is an open reading frame whose function is uncertain. The CDR3 is 18 amino acids. V lost 0 bases to trimming and J lost 0 bases; unmatched junction nucleotides: 10. As DNA, the CDR3 is TGCGCCAGCAGTCAATCGCAGACCCGGGACAGCTCTAACTATGGCTACACCTTC. It yields the protein CASSQSQTRDSSNYGYTF.